The 18 T cell receptor beta chains below come from one sample, sequenced in a study of T cell responses to AZD1222 COVID-19 vaccine. Generated by immunoSEQ multiplex PCR, the TCRdb table keeps only in-frame clones and is missing some. The sample lists 180,000 or so clones, about 91% seen once, with around 1.3% in the top ten. The specimen was peripheral blood, collected 28 days after the second AZD1222 dose. The receptors shown here come from an adult who received the AZD1222 COVID-19 vaccine.

The genes are TRBV19 and TRBJ1-3, with a weak D call TRBD1 (6 bases). CDR1 and CDR2 (germline): LNHDA, SQIVND (reference sequence). The CDR3 consists of 19 residues. Trimming stripped 4 bases from V and 2 bases from J, with 24 bases between. The CDR3 here is CASSTGQLKGPYAGNTIYF. DNA for the CDR3: TGTGCCAGTAGTACTGGACAGTTAAAGGGTCCGTACGCTGGAAACACCATATATTTT.

This chain links TRBV6-5 with TRBJ1-2, with D uncertain. This CDR3 has 13 residues. Trimming took 2 bases from V and 3 from J, leaving 7 bases between them. In germline, CDR1 is MNHEY, CDR2 SVGAGI. As DNA, the CDR3 is TGTGCCAGCAGTTACAACCTCTACTATGGCTACACCTTC. It encodes CASSYNLYYGYTF.

This chain uses TRBV28 with TRBJ1-1; tentative D call: TRBD1 (5 bases). V dropped 3 bases and J dropped 5 bases, with 22 bases sitting between them. Germline CDR1 MDHEN, CDR2 SYDVKM. The CDR3 totals 17 residues. The CDR3 DNA is TGTGCCAGCAGTTTTGTGCTTGCTGGGGGTCCAGGGACTGAAGCTTTCTTT. Amino acids: CASSFVLAGGPGTEAFF.

The count of this clone is one. This chain uses TRBV28 with TRBJ2-5; the D gene is possibly TRBD1 (6 bases). Germline values: CDR1 MDHEN, CDR2 SYDVKM. V gave up 2 bases and J gave up 1 base, with 11 bases separating them. This CDR3 region has 15 residues. CDR3 bases: TGTGCCAGCAGTTTAGGGGGCGGGTTCCAAGAGACCCAGTACTTC. Protein sequence: CASSLGGGFQETQYF.

This chain joins TRBV20-1 and TRBJ1-5; D not resolved. CDR1 and CDR2 from the germline V gene are DFQATT and SNEGSKA (reference sequence). V lost 3 bases and J 4 bases, leaving 10 bases between the germline ends. This CDR3 region has 13 residues. The CDR3 DNA sequence: TGCAGTGCTAGTGTCGGCGGAAATCAGCCCCAGCATTTT. It is translated as CSASVGGNQPQHF.

The genes are TRBV6-2 or TRBV6-3 and TRBJ1-5, with D unresolved. The CDR3 spans 13 residues. Germline V gives CDR1 MNHEY, CDR2 SVGEGT. V shed 4 bases and J shed 6 bases, with 10 bases lying between them. CDR3: CASSSGDSQPQHF. The DNA of the CDR3 is TGTGCCAGCAGTTCTGGGGATAGTCAGCCCCAGCATTTT.

The rearrangement joins TRBV28 to TRBJ1-2, with TRBD1 identical over 7 bases. Germline loops: CDR1 MDHEN, CDR2 SYDVKM. With 8 bases clipped from V and 0 bases from J, the junction kept 6 bases outside the gene matches. The CDR3 length is 14 residues. The CDR3 sequence is CASSSGTANYGYTF. For the CDR3, the DNA is TGTGCCAGCTCTTCCGGGACAGCTAACTATGGCTACACCTTC.

This clone showed up just once. The chain recombines TRBV7-2 with TRBJ1-2; 11 bases match TRBD1. CDR3 length: 18 residues. Germline-derived CDR1 and CDR2 are SGHTA and FQGNSA. V dropped 3 bases and J dropped 1; count of bases not matched to a gene: 10. In nucleotides, the CDR3 is TGTGCCAGCAGCTTTTTACGGACAGGGGGCCCCTTTAACTATGGCTACACCTTC. It specifies CASSFLRTGGPFNYGYTF.

The rearrangement joins TRBV24-1 to TRBJ1-2; a weak D match, TRBD1 (6 bases). This CDR3 has 12 residues. CDR1 is KGHDR, CDR2 SFDVKD, per germline. V gave up 1 base and J gave up 12 bases, with 11 bases separating them. CDR3 loop: CATSDLGGQHTF. CDR3 nucleotides: TGTGCCACCAGTGATTTAGGGGGGCAGCACACCTTC.

The V gene is TRBV6-2 or TRBV6-3, the J gene TRBJ2-1; the D is unclear. Per the germline V gene, CDR1 is MNHEY and CDR2 is SVGEGT. The CDR3 sequence is 13 residues long. Deletions cut 0 bases from V and 5 bases from J, with 5 bases between. The chain's CDR3 is CASSYSLDNEQFF. The DNA for the CDR3 is TGTGCCAGCAGTTACTCGCTCGACAATGAGCAGTTCTTC.

This clone was found a few times. The chain employs TRBV14 and TRBJ2-1, with 10 nucleotides matching TRBD2. Trimming at V came to 0 bases and at J to 7 bases, leaving 9 bases not matched to a gene. In germline, CDR1 is SGHDN, CDR2 FVKESK. This CDR3 is built from 17 residues. CDR3 sequence: CASSQEVWERGGNEQFF. CDR3 DNA: TGTGCCAGCAGCCAAGAGGTCTGGGAGCGGGGGGGAAATGAGCAGTTCTTC.

CDR3 DNA: TGTGCCAGCAGTACCGGGACAGGGAAGGAGCAGTACTTC. Its protein product is CASSTGTGKEQYF. The rearrangement uses TRBV6-5 and TRBJ2-7; 9 nucleotides match TRBD1. The CDR3 sequence is 13 residues long. The J segment lost 7 bases and the V segment lost 5 bases, leaving 6 bases of the junction unmatched. The germline gives CDR1 MNHEY, CDR2 SVGAGI.

V and J are TRBV18 and TRBJ1-3, with D unresolved. CDR1 is KGHSH, CDR2 LQKENI, per germline. V lost 3 bases and J 0 bases, leaving 12 bases between the germline ends. The CDR3 runs to 16 residues. CDR3 sequence reads: CASSPRASPSGNTIYF. The DNA of the CDR3 is TGTGCCAGCTCACCCCGGGCCTCTCCCTCTGGAAACACCATATATTTT. Complete variable domain (other parts from reference TRBV18 and TRBJ1-3): NAGVMQNPRHLVRRRGQEARLRCSPMKGHSHVYWYRQLPEEGLKFMVYLQKENIIDESGMPKERFSAEFPKEGPSILRIQQVVRGDSAAYFCASSPRASPSGNTIYFGEGSWLTVV.

The chain uses TRBV5-1 and TRBJ2-2; 8 nucleotides line up with TRBD2. Unmatched junction bases numbered 3, after V lost 5 bases and J lost 0 bases. The V gene's germline CDR1 is SGHRS and CDR2 YFSETQ. CDR3 length: 15 amino acids. The CDR3 loop reads CASRTSGTNTGELFF. As DNA, the CDR3 is TGCGCCAGCAGAACTAGCGGCACGAACACCGGGGAGCTGTTTTTT.

V is TRBV27 and J is TRBJ1-6; D not resolved. The length of the CDR3 is 16 residues. Germline-derived CDR1 and CDR2 are MNHEY and SMNVEV (reference sequence). Trimming left V 0 bases short and J 4 bases short, with 10 bases between. The CDR3, as DNA: TGTGCCAGCAGTTTATCGGAGCACCCTTATAATTCACCCCTCCACTTT. It codes for CASSLSEHPYNSPLHF.

J is TRBJ2-1 and V is TRBV29-1; a possible D gene is TRBD2 (5 bases). The CDR3 totals 13 residues. Per germline, CDR1 SQVTM and CDR2 ANQGSEA. The CDR3 nucleotides are TGCACTACGTTAGGGAGCTCCTACAATGAGCAGTTCTTC. It encodes CTTLGSSYNEQFF.

The chain carries TRBV2 and TRBJ1-2; weak D call: TRBD1 (6 bases). The germline V and J ends were trimmed by 7 bases and 3 bases, with 6 bases remaining between them. This CDR3 comprises 11 residues. Germline CDR1 reads SNHLY; CDR2 reads FYNNEI. In DNA form, the CDR3 reads TGTGCCAGCAAGGGGGACTATGGCTACACCTTC. Its protein is CASKGDYGYTF. The variable domain in full, completed from reference TRBV2 and TRBJ1-2, reads EPEVTQTPSHQVTQMGQEVILRCVPISNHLYFYWYRQILGQKVEFLVSFYNNEISEKSEIFDDQFSVERPDGSNFTLKIRSTKLEDSAMYFCASKGDYGYTFGSGTRLTVV.

This sequence joins TRBV3-1 (or the pseudogene TRBV3-2) and TRBJ1-2; no reliable D call. This CDR3 spans 15 amino acids. Trimming pared 4 bases from V and 4 bases from J, leaving 16 bases between. In germline, CDR1 is LGHDT, CDR2 YNNKEL (reference sequence). The CDR3 is CASSPPFRTFYGYTF. Written as DNA, the CDR3 is TGTGCCAGCAGCCCTCCCTTTAGGACCTTCTATGGCTACACCTTC.